The 11 T cell receptor beta chains listed next were all sequenced from one sample in a study of blood T cell repertoires in COVID-19. The table came from immunoSEQ multiplex PCR; TCRdb's copy has only in-frame clones and leaves some out. This table has 200,000 to 250,000 clones, about 86% appearing once. Input material: PBMCs or T cells enriched from blood (not recorded which). These TCRs come from a woman aged 50 to 60 with acute COVID-19.

This chain links TRBV30 with TRBJ1-6, with TRBD1 as a possible D gene (5 bases). V lost 2 bases and J 7 bases, leaving 12 bases between the germline ends. This CDR3 contains 14 residues. Germline V gene data show CDR1 as GTSNPN and CDR2 as SVGIG (reference sequence). For the CDR3, the DNA is TGTGCCTGGAGTCCAGGGAGGGTCAATTCACCCCTCCACTTT. Translating gives CAWSPGRVNSPLHF. The complete variable domain, with remaining parts taken from reference TRBV30 and TRBJ1-6, reads SQTIHQWPATLVQPVGSPLSLECTVEGTSNPNLYWYRQAAGRGLQLLFYSVGIGQISSEVPQNLSASRPQDRQFILSSKKLLLSDSGFYLCAWSPGRVNSPLHFGNGTRLTVT.

V gene TRBV2 combines with J gene TRBJ1-2; no reliable D call. The CDR3 loop spans 13 amino acids. The V gene's germline CDR1 is SNHLY and CDR2 FYNNEI. V gave up 6 bases and J gave up 2 bases, with 10 bases separating them. The CDR3 DNA reads TGTGCCAGCAGCCGAACCCAGAACTATGGCTACACCTTC. Translation: CASSRTQNYGYTF.

This chain uses TRBV18 with TRBJ2-1, with 9 bases identical to TRBD1. From germline, CDR1 is KGHSH and CDR2 LQKENI. With V trimmed by 3 bases and J by 8 bases, 11 bases remained unmatched. The CDR3 sequence is 16 residues long. CDR3 sequence (DNA): TGTGCCAGCTCACCTGAGGGTACAGGGGGCCTGGATGAGCAGTTCTTC. As protein: CASSPEGTGGLDEQFF.

The chain uses TRBV25-1 and TRBJ2-3; D may be TRBD2 (5 bases). CDR1 is MGHDK, CDR2 SYGVNS, per germline. The CDR3 runs 15 residues. Trimming took 3 bases from V and 4 from J, leaving 14 bases between them. DNA of the CDR3: TGTGCCAGCAGTGAGTGGGCTAGCACGGCAGATACGCAGTATTTT. Protein: CASSEWASTADTQYF.

In its sample, this clone was seen a few times. Here the CDR3 DNA reads TGTGCCAGCAGCTTGGCCGGGTCAGATACGCAGTATTTT. Protein product: CASSLAGSDTQYF. The rearrangement links TRBV5-6 to TRBJ2-3; D not resolved. V lost 0 bases and J 4 bases, leaving 6 bases between the germline ends. This CDR3 has 13 residues. Per germline, CDR1 SGHDT and CDR2 YYEEEE.

This chain connects TRBV29-1 to TRBJ1-2; tentatively, D is TRBD1 (6 bases). Germline V CDR1 and CDR2: SQVTM, ANQGSEA. V was pared by 4 bases and J by 3 bases, with 12 bases between. CDR3 length: 13 residues. CDR3 residues: CSVARAGDYGYTF. CDR3 DNA sequence: TGCAGCGTTGCCCGAGCAGGGGACTATGGCTACACCTTC.

The V and J genes are TRBV6-4 and TRBJ1-3; no clear D. CDR1 is MRHNA and CDR2 is SNTAGT in the germline V gene. With 6 bases removed from V and 2 bases from J, the gap between germline ends came to 20 bases. This CDR3 contains 17 residues. For the CDR3, the DNA is TGTGCCAGCAGGGCCTCCGAGAGGAGGGTGGCTGGAAACACCATATATTTT. Its protein is CASRASERRVAGNTIYF.

The V gene is TRBV4-2, the J gene TRBJ2-7; 11 nucleotides match TRBD2. The CDR3 sequence is 17 residues long. Germline V gives CDR1 LGHNA, CDR2 YNFKEQ. V was pared by 0 bases and J by 4 bases, with 8 bases of the junction left unmatched. CDR3 sequence (DNA): TGTGCCAGCAGCCAAGATAATAGCGGGAGGGCCAGTTACGAGCAGTACTTC. Residues: CASSQDNSGRASYEQYF.

The chain links TRBV27 to TRBJ1-5, with 7 bases fitting TRBD1. V gave up 4 bases and J gave up 1 base; unmatched junction bases: 1. Germline CDR1 is MNHEY and CDR2 is SMNVEV (reference sequence). CDR3 length: 14 residues. The CDR3 sequence: CASSSTGSNQPQHF. The CDR3 coding sequence is TGTGCCAGCAGTTCGACAGGGAGCAATCAGCCCCAGCATTTT.

V is TRBV6-6 and J is TRBJ1-6, with D tentatively TRBD1 (5 bases). The CDR3 sequence is 16 residues long. Trimming shortened V by 0 bases and J by 10 bases, and 16 bases separated the two germline ends. Germline CDR1 and CDR2: MNHNY and SVGAGI (reference sequence). The CDR3 region is CASSYSRGLGESPLHF. CDR3 DNA: TGTGCCAGCAGTTACTCCCGTGGCCTAGGGGAATCACCCCTCCACTTT.

This chain uses TRBV11-1 with TRBJ2-5, with a tentative D call TRBD2 (6 bases). CDR3 length: 16 amino acids. V was cut by 0 bases and J by 4 bases, with 15 bases left in between. Germline values: CDR1 SGHAT, CDR2 FQDESV (reference sequence). The CDR3 coding sequence is TGTGCCAGCAGCTTAGCGGGAGGCCCAAGCGGAGAGACCCAGTACTTC. Amino acids: CASSLAGGPSGETQYF.